The next 32 T cell receptor beta chains were all read from a single sample in a study. TCRdb re-called the 5' RACE reads through MiXCR, storing one row per CDR3 protein. The profile shows under 35,000 distinct CDR3 sequences, approximately 25% of them singletons. Sample: memory CD4+ T cells sorted from blood. Documented subset: memory CD4+ T cells, CD4+CD45RO+CD25-. The receptors stem from a female donor with breast cancer.

The table lists this clonotype with a count of one. CDR3 nucleotide sequence: TGTGCCAGCTCCTTCGCAGGTTCTAATTCACCCCTCCACTTT. Encoded protein: CASSFAGSNSPLHF. The genes are TRBV28 and TRBJ1-6; D uncertain. This CDR3 is 14 amino acids long. The V end lost 8 bases, the J end lost 6 bases, and 14 bases lay between the germline ends. Germline CDR1 is MDHEN and CDR2 is SYDVKM.

This clonotype appeared a few times. The chain combines TRBV4-1 with TRBJ1-1; no firm D call. The CDR3 extends over 15 amino acids. Between the trimmed V and J ends, which lost 1 base and 0 bases, there was a span of 9 bases. Germline assignment: CDR1 MGHRA and CDR2 YSYEKL. CDR3 sequence reads: CASSQAKAVNTEAFF. The CDR3 DNA follows: TGCGCCAGCAGCCAAGCGAAGGCTGTGAACACTGAAGCTTTCTTT.

This clonotype was detected ten times or more. V usage is TRBV20-1 and J usage is TRBJ2-7; D gene uncertain. V lost 3 bases and J 4 bases, leaving 13 bases between the germline ends. Per germline, CDR1 DFQATT and CDR2 SNEGSKA (reference sequence). This CDR3 contains 13 residues. CDR3 nucleotide sequence: TGCAGTGCTAGGGTCAGCCCCTTTTACGAGCAGTACTTC. Amino acid sequence: CSARVSPFYEQYF.

V gene TRBV7-9 combines with J gene TRBJ2-3; TRBD2 matches 8 bases. The V gene's germline CDR1 is SEHNR and CDR2 FQNEAQ (reference sequence). The CDR3 length is 15 residues. Losses at the gene ends were 1 base for V and 4 bases for J; bases not matched to a gene: 4. The CDR3 sequence: CASSLGTSNSDTQYF. CDR3 bases: TGTGCCAGCAGCTTAGGGACTAGCAACTCAGATACGCAGTATTTT.

Note on this clonotype: This may come from a read error, since a much larger clone is one base off. This chain connects TRBV5-1 to TRBJ2-7; 14 bases fit TRBD2. Per germline, CDR1 SGHRS and CDR2 YFSETQ. The CDR3 consists of 15 residues. In DNA form, the CDR3 reads TGCGCCGGCAGCTTGGGGACTAGCGGGAGCCACGAGCAGTACTTC. Translating gives CAGSLGTSGSHEQYF. The full variable domain, completed using reference TRBV5-1 and TRBJ2-7, is KAGVTQTPRYLIKTRGQQVTLSCSPISGHRSVSWYQQTPGQGLQFLFEYFSETQRNKGNFPGRFSGRQFSNSRSEMNVSTLELGDSALYLCAGSLGTSGSHEQYFGPGTRLTVT.

This chain uses TRBV5-1 with TRBJ2-3; no clear D. The CDR3 runs to 14 residues. Germline loops: CDR1 SGHRS, CDR2 YFSETQ. V was trimmed by 4 bases and J by 2 bases, leaving 11 bases between them. CDR3 protein: CASSLQPDTDTQYF. The CDR3 nucleotides read TGCGCCAGCAGCCTGCAGCCAGACACAGATACGCAGTATTTT.

The genes are TRBV5-1 and TRBJ1-4, with D possibly matching TRBD1 (5 bases). The CDR3 is 15 residues long. CDR1 is SGHRS, CDR2 YFSETQ, per germline. V dropped 0 bases and J dropped 3 bases, with 9 bases sitting between them. The CDR3 is CASSLDRRPNEKLFF. The CDR3 coding sequence is TGCGCCAGCAGCTTGGACAGGAGACCTAATGAAAAACTGTTTTTT.

Concerning this clonotype: The missing conserved phenylalanine or tryptophan at the end of this CDR3 makes a read error likely. This chain joins TRBV4-2 and TRBJ2-1; 15 bases are a match to TRBD2. Germline assignment: CDR1 LGHNA and CDR2 YNFKEQ. Losses at the gene ends were 0 bases for V and 8 bases for J; bases not matched to a gene: 8. The CDR3 covers 18 residues. This CDR3 is CASSQDEGLAGGEYEQFS. CDR3 nucleotide sequence: TGTGCCAGCAGCCAAGATGAAGGACTAGCGGGAGGGGAGTATGAGCAGTTCTCC.

This clonotype was observed a few times. The junction does not match germline at one end; this may be a read error. The CDR3 is CTSSLGLQGFEQFF. The CDR3 DNA follows: TGTACCAGCAGCTTGGGTCTACAGGGGTTTGAGCAGTTCTTC. This chain links TRBV5-5 with TRBJ2-1; 7 positions match TRBD1. CDR3 length: 14 residues. The germline V gene has CDR1 SGHKS and CDR2 YYEKEE (reference sequence).

The rearrangement joins TRBV7-7 to TRBJ2-7; the D gene is possibly TRBD1 (6 bases). Trimming cost V 5 bases and J 4 bases, with 12 bases left between them. Germline CDR1 is SSHAT and CDR2 is FNYEAQ (reference sequence). The CDR3 totals 13 residues. The CDR3, as DNA: TGTGCCAGCAGCGAGGACAGAGAGTACGAGCAGTACTTC. Residues: CASSEDREYEQYF.

The V gene is TRBV21-1, the J gene TRBJ1-6. TRBV21-1 is flagged as a pseudogene. The CDR3 is 17 residues long. CDR3 protein: CARSCLKLVWLGSPLHF. DNA for the CDR3: TGTGCCAGATCATGCCTAAAACTGGTTTGGTTGGGCTCACCCCTCCACTTT.

This chain links TRBV20-1 with TRBJ1-1; 8 nucleotides agree with TRBD1. With V trimmed by 4 bases and J by 0 bases, 7 bases remained unmatched. Germline V gene data show CDR1 as DFQATT and CDR2 as SNEGSKA (reference sequence). The CDR3 runs 15 residues. The chain's CDR3 is CSATDRVRMNTEAFF. CDR3 in DNA: TGCAGTGCTACGGACAGGGTGAGGATGAACACTGAAGCTTTCTTT.

Remarks on this clonotype: A much larger clone differs from this one at a single base, so this may be a read error. The chain links TRBV7-2 to TRBJ2-3; TRBD2 is a possible D gene (6 bases). This CDR3 is built from 15 residues. Germline V CDR1 and CDR2: SGHTA, FQGNSA. As DNA, the CDR3 is TGTGCCGGCAGCTTAATAGGAGGGCCGGGAGATACGCAGTATTTT. Its protein product is CAGSLIGGPGDTQYF.

This clonotype occurred a few times. V is TRBV6-1 and J is TRBJ2-7; 11 bases fit TRBD1. Trimming at V came to 7 bases and at J to 2 bases, leaving 4 bases not matched to a gene. The CDR3 extends over 14 amino acids. Per germline, CDR1 MNHNS and CDR2 SASEGT. CDR3 residues: CASTLDRGPYEQYF. CDR3 coding DNA: TGTGCCAGCACGTTGGACAGGGGGCCCTACGAGCAGTACTTC.

This clonotype has just a few counts. The chain uses TRBV6-1 and TRBJ1-1; the D is unclear. The germline V gene has CDR1 MNHNS and CDR2 SASEGT. The ends were cut back, 5 bases at V and 0 bases at J, with 10 bases in the middle. This CDR3 contains 14 residues. The CDR3 DNA is TGTGCCAGCAGTCCTACAAGACTGAACACTGAAGCTTTCTTT. Amino acids: CASSPTRLNTEAFF.

This clonotype has a handful of counts. This rearrangement joins TRBV7-3 to TRBJ1-1; D gene uncertain. Trimming took off 3 bases at V and 3 bases at J, with 8 bases between the two ends. In germline, CDR1 is SGHTA, CDR2 FQGTGA. This CDR3 comprises 13 residues. The CDR3 protein is CASSFGRDTEAFF. The CDR3 coding sequence is TGTGCCAGCAGCTTCGGGAGAGACACTGAAGCTTTCTTT.

Worth noting for this clonotype: This is likely a read error, given that the CDR3 carries no conserved phenylalanine or tryptophan at its end. The chain employs TRBV7-9 and TRBJ2-3; TRBD1 matches at 7 bases. V lost 5 bases, J lost 3 bases, and 5 bases stayed unmatched. The germline CDR1 and CDR2 sequences are SEHNR and FQNEAQ (reference sequence). There are 14 residues in the CDR3. The CDR3 sequence: CASSPIRGTDTQYL. The CDR3 DNA reads as TGTGCCAGCAGCCCGATCAGGGGGACAGATACGCAGTATTTA.

V gene TRBV7-9 combines with J gene TRBJ1-1; no definite D call. Germline values: CDR1 SEHNR, CDR2 FQNEAQ (reference sequence). The CDR3 contains 12 residues. V lost 5 bases, J lost 6 bases, and 10 bases lay in between. CDR3 loop: CASSPLSAEAFF. The CDR3 DNA sequence: TGTGCCAGCAGCCCGCTTTCCGCTGAAGCTTTCTTT.

This clonotype was picked up one time. This could be a read error, since a much larger clone is one nucleotide away. The chain links TRBV5-4 to TRBJ2-7; 7 nucleotides agree with TRBD1. This CDR3 has 15 amino acids. Germline V gene lookup returns CDR1 SGHNT and CDR2 YYREEE (reference sequence). CDR3 loop: CVSSLALGQNSEQYF. The DNA for the CDR3 is TGTGTCAGCAGCTTGGCCTTGGGACAGAACTCCGAGCAGTACTTC.

This chain links TRBV7-2 with TRBJ2-3, with D tentatively TRBD2 (6 bases). The CDR3 loop spans 16 amino acids. Trimming shortened V by 0 bases and J by 4 bases, and 14 bases separated the two germline ends. Per the germline V gene, CDR1 is SGHTA and CDR2 is FQGNSA. CDR3 sequence reads: CASSLAGGAVADTQYF. As DNA, the CDR3 is TGTGCCAGCAGCTTAGCGGGGGGAGCGGTGGCAGATACGCAGTATTTT.

The table lists this clonotype with a few counts. V gene TRBV7-3 combines with J gene TRBJ1-1; D is possibly TRBD1 (6 bases). Trimming cost V 1 base and J 3 bases, with 15 bases left between them. From germline, CDR1 is SGHTA and CDR2 FQGTGA. There are 16 residues in the CDR3. CDR3 coding DNA: TGTGCCAGCAGCTTAAACCCCGACAGGTACGACACTGAAGCTTTCTTT. It codes for CASSLNPDRYDTEAFF.

In this sample, this clonotype turned up a few times. In DNA form, the CDR3 reads TGTGCCAGCAGCTTAGATTCACCCCTCCACTTT. It is translated as CASSLDSPLHF. The chain couples TRBV7-8 to TRBJ1-6, with D hard to call. The V end was cut by 1 base, the J end by 8 bases, with 0 bases between. This CDR3 is built from 11 residues. Germline CDR1 reads SGHVS; CDR2 reads FQNEAQ. Together with reference TRBV7-8 and TRBJ1-6, the CDR3 gives the full variable domain: GAGVSQSPRYKVAKRGQDVALRCDPISGHVSLFWYQQALGQGPEFLTYFQNEAQLDKSGLPSDRFFAERPEGSVSTLKIQRTQQEDSAVYLCASSLDSPLHFGNGTRLTVT.

This clonotype was counted at least ten times. This rearrangement joins TRBV27 to TRBJ2-1, with 13 bases identical to TRBD2. The CDR3 sequence is 16 residues long. Trimming cost V 3 bases and J 8 bases; bases outside gene matches: 7. Germline values: CDR1 MNHEY, CDR2 SMNVEV (reference sequence). The CDR3 nucleotides read TGTGCCAGCAGTTTGGCATGGACTAGCGGGAGTGATGAGCAGTTCTTC. Translation: CASSLAWTSGSDEQFF.

About this clonotype: A much more abundant neighbour one base away suggests this may be a read error. This chain uses TRBV5-1 with TRBJ2-7; D not certain. Germline values: CDR1 SGHRS, CDR2 YFSETQ. The CDR3 loop spans 13 amino acids. With 4 bases removed from V and 6 bases from J, the gap between germline ends came to 14 bases. The CDR3 sequence is CASSPDGRAEQYF. CDR3 nucleotides: TGCGCCAGCAGCCCCGACGGACGTGCCGAGCAGTACTTC.

This clonotype was seen a handful of times. The gene calls are TRBV29-1 and TRBJ2-3; D is uncertain. With 2 bases removed from V and 2 bases from J, the gap between germline ends came to 8 bases. Per the germline V gene, CDR1 is SQVTM and CDR2 is ANQGSEA. The length of the CDR3 is 13 residues. The DNA of the CDR3 is TGCAGCGTTGAATCTGGAGTCACAGATACGCAGTATTTT. Translation: CSVESGVTDTQYF.

Points on this clonotype: A much larger clonotype is one base distant, so this may be a read error. V and J are TRBV7-9 and TRBJ2-7; D is uncertain. Germline V gives CDR1 SEHNR, CDR2 FQNEAQ (reference sequence). The CDR3 length is 11 residues. Trimming stripped 5 bases from V and 4 bases from J, with 6 bases between. In nucleotides, the CDR3 is TGTGCCAGCAGCCCCGAGTACGAGCAGTACTTC. Translated: CASSPEYEQYF.

In this sample, this clonotype turned up many times. The genes are TRBV9 and TRBJ1-2; no clear D. The V gene lost 0 bases and the J gene lost 2 bases, with 8 bases spanning the gap. CDR1 is SGDLS, CDR2 YYNGEE, per germline. This CDR3 is built from 14 residues. The CDR3 nucleotides read TGTGCCAGCAGCGTAGGTTTAGAAAACTATGGCTACACCTTC. This sequence encodes CASSVGLENYGYTF.

This sequence joins TRBV6-2 or TRBV6-3 and TRBJ2-5; D may match TRBD1 or TRBD2 (6 bases each). Germline lookup yields CDR1 MNHEY and CDR2 SVGEGT. The CDR3 runs to 17 residues. The V end lost 2 bases, the J end lost 4 bases, and 20 bases lay between the germline ends. CDR3 nucleotide sequence: TGTGCCAGCAGTTACGGGCGGATGGGGGGCTCAGGAGAGACCCAGTACTTC. This sequence encodes CASSYGRMGGSGETQYF.

The chain carries TRBV7-9 and TRBJ2-7; 9 bases agree with TRBD1. The CDR3 is made up of 16 amino acids. CDR1 is SEHNR, CDR2 FQNEAQ, per germline (reference sequence). The trim removed 5 bases at V and 4 bases at J, leaving 12 bases unmatched. CDR3 DNA sequence: TGTGCCAGCAGCCCGGACAGGGGTTTGGGGCGTTACGAGCAGTACTTC. Translating it yields CASSPDRGLGRYEQYF.

The CDR3 region has the DNA TGTGCCAGCAGCCGCACGAGGGGGTACGAGCAGTACTTC. The encoded protein is CASSRTRGYEQYF. The chain employs TRBV14 and TRBJ2-7, with D possibly matching TRBD1 (6 bases). Trimming removed 4 bases from V and 4 bases from J, with 11 bases in between. The CDR3 length is 13 residues. The germline V gene encodes CDR1 SGHDN and CDR2 FVKESK.

This clonotype was recorded at least ten times. The chain recombines TRBV6-6 with TRBJ1-5; no firm D call. The CDR3 spans 16 residues. Germline V lookup: CDR1 MNHNY, CDR2 SVGAGI (reference sequence). V was shortened by 6 bases and J by 7 bases, with 22 bases between the two germline ends. This CDR3 reads CASSPRIMRDSQPQHF. DNA for the CDR3: TGTGCCAGCAGCCCCCGGATCATGAGGGATAGCCAGCCCCAGCATTTT.

The gene calls are TRBV12-3 or TRBV12-4 and TRBJ1-1, with D unclear. The CDR3 loop spans 14 amino acids. The V and J ends lost 6 bases and 0 bases respectively, with 11 bases between them. The CDR3, as DNA: TGTGCCAGCAGCCCCTTGGCCCTGAACACTGAAGCTTTCTTT. This encodes CASSPLALNTEAFF.